The 25 T cell receptor beta chains given below trace back to one sample, sequenced in a study of blood T cells in healthy people across ages. A second PCR of roughly 7 to 11 cycles used a sample-barcoded 5' primer and a J-beta primer mix. A single record per CDR3 protein comes from TCRdb applying MiXCR to the 5' RACE reads. The data show hundreds of thousands of distinct CDR3 sequences, about 28% seen once. What was sequenced was blood. These receptors were obtained from a woman at least 80 years old in good health.

V gene TRBV5-5 combines with J gene TRBJ1-1; D is unresolved. V was clipped by 5 bases and J by 4 bases, with 21 bases between them. The CDR3 runs 16 residues. Per the germline V gene, CDR1 is SGHKS and CDR2 is YYEKEE (reference sequence). This chain's CDR3 is CASRTGREGSGTEAFF. CDR3 bases: TGTGCCAGCAGGACCGGACGGGAGGGAAGTGGCACTGAAGCTTTCTTT. Supplemented by reference TRBV5-5 and TRBJ1-1, the full variable domain reads DAGVTQSPTHLIKTRGQQVTLRCSPISGHKSVSWYQQVLGQGPQFIFQYYEKEERGRGNFPDRFSARQFPNYSSELNVNALLLGDSALYLCASRTGREGSGTEAFFGQGTRLTVV.

This clonotype was detected a few times. A clone one base away is much larger, so this may be a read error. This rearrangement joins TRBV20-1 to TRBJ2-1; 11 bases line up with TRBD2. CDR3 length: 15 amino acids. V dropped 3 bases and J dropped 9; count of bases not matched to a gene: 10. Germline CDR1 is DFQATT and CDR2 is SNEGSKA (reference sequence). This chain's CDR3 is CSASVIAGGPSEQFF. The CDR3 nucleotides are TGCAGTGCTAGCGTTATAGCGGGGGGGCCCAGTGAGCAGTTCTTC.

In the case of this clonotype: This clone may be a read error of a much larger clone one base away. The chain combines TRBV3-1 with TRBJ2-1; D is possibly TRBD2 (5 bases). The CDR3 is made up of 15 amino acids. CDR1 and CDR2 (germline): LGHDT, YNNKEL (reference sequence). The ends were cut back, 4 bases at V and 8 bases at J, with 18 bases in the middle. This CDR3 is CASSPPGERSYEQFF. The CDR3, as DNA: TGTGCCAGCAGCCCCCCCGGGGAAAGGAGCTATGAGCAGTTCTTC.

The table lists this clonotype with a count of one. It may be a read error: a sequence one base away is much more abundant. The V and J genes are TRBV10-3 and TRBJ2-1, with 8 bases aligning to TRBD1. TRBJ2-7 matches the DNA end more closely, so the J call is doubtful. The germline V gene has CDR1 ENHRY and CDR2 SYGVKD. The CDR3 contains 15 residues. CDR3 region: CAISWGQDSYNEQYF. As DNA, the CDR3 is TGTGCCATCAGTTGGGGACAGGACTCCTACAATGAGCAGTACTTC.

This rearrangement joins TRBV7-9 to TRBJ2-1, with 8 nucleotides matching TRBD2. With V trimmed by 0 bases and J by 1 base, 2 bases remained unmatched. The CDR3 runs 16 residues. Germline lookup yields CDR1 SEHNR and CDR2 FQNEAQ (reference sequence). This CDR3 reads CASSLAASGSYNEQFF. CDR3 bases: TGTGCCAGCAGCTTAGCGGCTAGCGGGTCCTACAATGAGCAGTTCTTC.

As concerns this clonotype: Germline and junction disagree at one end, which may indicate a read error. V is TRBV7-2 and J is TRBJ2-5, with a weak D call TRBD2 (6 bases). Germline V lookup: CDR1 SGHTA, CDR2 FQGNSA. CDR3 length: 14 residues. Here the CDR3 reads CASSPWGGEEAQYF. DNA for the CDR3: TGTGCCAGCAGCCCGTGGGGAGGAGAAGAGGCCCAGTACTTC. Combining the CDR3 with reference TRBV7-2 and TRBJ2-5 gives the whole variable domain GAGVSQSPSNKVTEKGKDVELRCDPISGHTALYWYRQSLGQGLEFLIYFQGNSAPDKSGLPSDRFSAERTGGSVSTLTIQRTQQEDSAVYLCASSPWGGEEAQYFGPGTRLLVL.

This clonotype was seen at least ten times. The rearrangement links TRBV6-6 to TRBJ2-3, with TRBD1 matching 8 bases. Germline CDR1 reads MNHNY; CDR2 reads SVGAGI (reference sequence). The CDR3 is 14 amino acids. Germline trimming cut 4 bases from V and 2 bases from J; bases unmatched to any gene: 2. The DNA of the CDR3 is TGTGCCAGCAGTTGGACAGGGACCACAGATACGCAGTATTTT. Its protein product is CASSWTGTTDTQYF.

This clonotype was seen at least ten times. J is TRBJ2-6 and V is TRBV20-1; 9 bases are shared with TRBD1. This CDR3 has 17 amino acids. Germline trimming cut 5 bases from V and 1 base from J; bases unmatched to any gene: 9. CDR1 and CDR2 (germline): DFQATT, SNEGSKA (reference sequence). The CDR3 bases are TGCAGTGCTCAACCGGGACAGGGTCAGTCTGGGGCCAACGTCCTGACTTTC. It encodes CSAQPGQGQSGANVLTF.

At least ten counts were recorded for this clonotype. The chain has TRBV6-5 and TRBJ2-1, with TRBD2 identical over 8 bases. The V and J ends lost 3 bases and 6 bases, in that order; junction bases with no gene match: 10. Germline CDR1 MNHEY, CDR2 SVGAGI. This CDR3 is 16 amino acids long. The CDR3 protein is CASSYSGGGLGNEQFF. The CDR3 nucleotides read TGTGCCAGCAGTTATTCGGGGGGGGGCTTGGGCAATGAGCAGTTCTTC.

This clonotype was detected ten times or more. The chain is built from TRBV14 and TRBJ1-1, with D possibly TRBD1 on 6 matching bases. The CDR3 covers 14 residues. V gave up 1 base and J gave up 5 bases, with 11 bases separating them. CDR1 and CDR2 from the germline V gene are SGHDN and FVKESK. This CDR3 is CASSQVTGRTEAFF. DNA for the CDR3: TGTGCCAGCAGCCAAGTTACAGGGCGGACTGAAGCTTTCTTT. Supplemented by reference TRBV14 and TRBJ1-1, the full variable domain reads EAGVTQFPSHSVIEKGQTVTLRCDPISGHDNLYWYRRVMGKEIKFLLHFVKESKQDESGMPNNRFLAERTGGTYSTLKVQPAELEDSGVYFCASSQVTGRTEAFFGQGTRLTVV.

This clonotype was observed at least ten times. The CDR3 loop reads CASSLGTVTDTQYF. CDR3 nucleotides: TGTGCCAGCAGCTTGGGGACTGTGACCGATACGCAGTATTTT. V and J are TRBV7-9 and TRBJ2-3; D possibly corresponds to TRBD2 (6 bases). There are 14 residues in the CDR3. Germline CDR1 SEHNR, CDR2 FQNEAQ (reference sequence). V was trimmed by 3 bases and J by 6 bases, leaving 13 bases between them. Looking up the rest from reference TRBV7-9 and TRBJ2-3 gives the full variable domain: DTGVSQNPRHKITKRGQNVTFRCDPISEHNRLYWYRQTLGQGPEFLTYFQNEAQLEKSRLLSDRFSAERPKGSFSTLEIQRTEQGDSAMYLCASSLGTVTDTQYFGPGTRLTVL.

A few counts support this clonotype. The chain recombines TRBV2 with TRBJ2-2; 7 bases line up with TRBD1. This CDR3 is built from 15 residues. Germline V lookup: CDR1 SNHLY, CDR2 FYNNEI. V dropped 4 bases and J dropped 4; count of bases not matched to a gene: 6. The CDR3 spells CASSARTGVTGELFF. As DNA, the CDR3 is TGTGCCAGCAGTGCGAGGACAGGAGTCACCGGGGAGCTGTTTTTT.

The V and J genes are TRBV7-8 and TRBJ1-1; TRBD1 might be the D (5 bases). The CDR3 loop spans 18 amino acids. CDR1 SGHVS and CDR2 FQNEAQ come from the germline V gene. V lost 3 bases to trimming and J lost 2 bases, with 22 bases between them. CDR3 nucleotide sequence: TGTGCCAGCAGCTTGTTAGCCCGGGCGGGGGGACGAAACACTGAAGCTTTCTTT. It is translated as CASSLLARAGGRNTEAFF.

In this sample, this clonotype turned up many times. V and J are TRBV20-1 and TRBJ2-1; TRBD2 agrees at 7 bases. CDR1 DFQATT and CDR2 SNEGSKA come from the germline V gene (reference sequence). V trimming: 1 base; J trimming: 10 bases; junction bases outside the gene matches: 4. CDR3 length: 12 residues. This chain's CDR3 is CSARALLAEQFF. As DNA, the CDR3 is TGCAGTGCTAGAGCCCTACTAGCGGAGCAGTTCTTC.

Comment on this clonotype: This could be a read error, since a much larger clone is one nucleotide away. The chain has TRBV4-1 and TRBJ2-1; D is perhaps TRBD2 (6 bases). The J call may be in error: the DNA end matches TRBJ2-7 better. CDR3 size: 15 residues. Germline V CDR1 and CDR2: MGHRA, YSYEKL. The DNA of the CDR3 is TGCGCCAGCAGCCAAGGGCTAGCGTCCTACAATGAGCAGTACTTC. Protein sequence: CASSQGLASYNEQYF.

This clonotype showed up just once. The junction and the germline gene differ at one end; a read error may be behind it. This sequence joins TRBV7-9 and TRBJ2-3; maybe TRBD2 (5 bases). The CDR3 extends over 18 amino acids. Germline V CDR1 and CDR2: SEHNR, FQNEAQ (reference sequence). CDR3 bases: TGTGCCAGCAGCCCACTTAGGCCGCCCGGGCCTAGCACAGATGCGCAGTATTTT. Translation gives CASSPLRPPGPSTDAQYF.

This clonotype came up once. The chain joins TRBV14 to TRBJ2-7; D is perhaps TRBD2 (5 bases). The V and J ends lost 4 bases and 7 bases respectively, with 8 bases between them. This CDR3 is built from 11 residues. Germline assignment: CDR1 SGHDN and CDR2 FVKESK. The CDR3 region has the DNA TGTGCCAGCAGCCGCGGGTCGGAGCAGTACTTC. This gives the protein CASSRGSEQYF. Together with reference TRBV14 and TRBJ2-7, the CDR3 gives the full variable domain: EAGVTQFPSHSVIEKGQTVTLRCDPISGHDNLYWYRRVMGKEIKFLLHFVKESKQDESGMPNNRFLAERTGGTYSTLKVQPAELEDSGVYFCASSRGSEQYFGPGTRLTVT.

This clonotype was picked up many times. The chain has TRBV30 and TRBJ2-3; 10 nucleotides agree with TRBD1. The CDR3 runs 15 residues. CDR1 is GTSNPN and CDR2 is SVGIG in the germline V gene (reference sequence). The V and J ends lost 6 bases and 0 bases, in that order; junction bases with no gene match: 6. The CDR3 bases are TGTGCCTGCCTAGGACAGGGGGTAAGCACAGATACGCAGTATTTT. It specifies CACLGQGVSTDTQYF.

This clonotype was picked up many times. This chain joins TRBV20-1 and TRBJ2-7, with a tentative D call TRBD1 (6 bases). The V end was cut by 3 bases, the J end by 2 bases, with 17 bases between. The CDR3 spans 15 residues. The germline V gene has CDR1 DFQATT and CDR2 SNEGSKA (reference sequence). Written as DNA, the CDR3 is TGCAGTGCTAGCCCCCCAGGGGCAGGAACCTACGAGCAGTACTTC. This gives the protein CSASPPGAGTYEQYF.

This clonotype was observed at least ten times. This chain's CDR3 is CASSQDDIDREGSSYEQYF. In DNA form, the CDR3 reads TGCGCCAGCAGCCAAGATGACATCGATAGGGAAGGGAGCTCCTACGAGCAGTACTTC. The J gene is TRBJ2-7, the V gene TRBV4-1; TRBD2 is a possible D gene (5 bases). CDR1 and CDR2 (germline): MGHRA, YSYEKL. The CDR3 is 19 amino acids. V shed 0 bases and J shed 0 bases, with 21 bases lying between them.

This chain links TRBV4-1 with TRBJ2-5; the match to TRBD2 covers 12 bases. V lost 1 base and J lost 11; bases outside the gene matches: 2. CDR1 is MGHRA and CDR2 is YSYEKL in the germline V gene. The CDR3 extends over 13 amino acids. Written as DNA, the CDR3 is TGCGCCAGCAGCCAAGCTAGCGGGAGGGAGCAGTACTTC. Residues: CASSQASGREQYF.

This clonotype was seen a few times. The genes are TRBV12-3 or TRBV12-4 and TRBJ1-5, with a possible D match to TRBD1 (5 bases). Trimming removed 6 bases from V and 6 bases from J, with 18 bases in between. The CDR3 has 15 residues. CDR3 sequence (DNA): TGTGCCAGCAGCCACGGGACGGTGGTGGGTCAGCCCCAGCATTTT. Translated, it gives CASSHGTVVGQPQHF.

The gene calls are TRBV4-2 and TRBJ2-5; 9 nucleotides line up with TRBD2. Germline loops: CDR1 LGHNA, CDR2 YNFKEQ. The V and J ends lost 8 bases and 11 bases, in that order; junction bases with no gene match: 15. The CDR3 is 14 amino acids. This CDR3 reads CASRLAGGLNEQYF. CDR3 DNA sequence: TGTGCCAGCCGCCTGGCGGGGGGGCTTAATGAGCAGTACTTC.

This clonotype was counted at least ten times. The chain couples TRBV4-3 to TRBJ1-2, with D perhaps matching TRBD1 (5 bases). Trimming shortened V by 0 bases and J by 2 bases, and 10 bases separated the two germline ends. This CDR3 is 15 amino acids long. CDR1 is LGHNA, CDR2 YSLEER, per germline. The CDR3, as DNA: TGCGCCAGCAGCCAAGATTGGAGGGGCAACTATGGCTACACCTTC. Translated, it gives CASSQDWRGNYGYTF.

This clonotype showed up just once. A much larger clone sits a single nucleotide away, making a read error possible. The rearrangement links TRBV5-1 to TRBJ1-4; D remains unclear. V was shortened by 2 bases and J by 3 bases, with 11 bases between the two germline ends. Per the germline V gene, CDR1 is SGHRS and CDR2 is YFSETQ. CDR3 size: 15 residues. CDR3 in amino acids: CASSFWSPANEKLFF. As DNA, the CDR3 is TGCGCCAGCAGCTTCTGGTCTCCAGCTAATGAAAAACTGTTTTTT.